This TCR beta chain is from a study of spatial heterogeneity in lung cancer. Study-wide background: More beta-chain than alpha-chain sequences were consistently detected. The average count in raw reads for each unique TCR and UMI combination exceeded nine appearances.

Time point given: blood at routine non-recurrence follow-up after resection. MiXCR, run by TCRdb on the 5' RACE reads, gives a single entry per CDR3 protein. The sample lists about 10,000 distinct CDR3 sequences, about 25% occurring once. This CDR3 has 17 residues. V lost 5 bases and J lost 2; bases outside the gene matches: 12. This clonotype was found a few times. The chain combines TRBV12-3 or TRBV12-4 with TRBJ2-1; 7 bases are shared with TRBD2. Sequencing used PBMCs, obtained at follow-up. The receptor was isolated from a female donor with early-stage non-small cell lung cancer. CDR3 protein: CASSLAGAGLTYNEQFF. DNA for the CDR3: TGTGCCAGCAGTCTTGCGGGAGCCGGTTTAACCTACAATGAGCAGTTCTTC.